Listed below are T cell receptor beta chains from one sample, sequenced in a study of blood T cell repertoires in COVID-19. TCRdb's table, derived via immunoSEQ multiplex PCR, lists solely in-frame clones and lacks some. This sample has about 170,000 clones, with around 85% found just once. Specimen: peripheral blood. The source of these receptors is a woman over 75 with COVID-19, enrolled during active disease. Each CDR3 is given with its conserved first and last residue. D genes are given only for firm matches. Where a row states a size, it is once, few, many or the class of an expanded clone; other rows omit it.

d_gene: TRBD1; v_gene: TRBV6-1; j_gene: TRBJ1-3; abundance: -; CDR3aa: CASSEALVTGSSSGNTIYF; CDR3nt: TGTGCCAGCAGTGAAGCGCTCGTGACAGGGTCCAGCTCTGGAAACACCATATATTTT
d_gene: -; v_gene: TRBV5-1; j_gene: TRBJ2-5; abundance: -; CDR3aa: CASSLGGLRETQYF; CDR3nt: TGCGCCAGCAGTCTCGGGGGTCTCCGGGAGACCCAGTACTTC
d_gene: -; v_gene: TRBV5-1; j_gene: TRBJ1-5; abundance: -; CDR3aa: CARSLGEGGGNQPQHF; CDR3nt: TGCGCCCGCAGCTTGGGGGAGGGGGGCGGCAATCAGCCCCAGCATTTT
d_gene: -; v_gene: TRBV19; j_gene: TRBJ2-1; abundance: once; CDR3aa: CASSIDQRAGDEQFF; CDR3nt: TGTGCCAGTAGTATAGACCAGCGGGCCGGCGATGAGCAGTTCTTC
d_gene: TRBD2; v_gene: TRBV11-3; j_gene: TRBJ2-1; abundance: -; CDR3aa: CASSSSGGTYNEQFF; CDR3nt: TGTGCCAGCAGCTCTTCCGGGGGGACCTACAATGAGCAGTTCTTC
d_gene: TRBD1; v_gene: TRBV19; j_gene: TRBJ1-1; abundance: -; CDR3aa: CASSTSNRGQGVAFF; CDR3nt: TGTGCCAGTAGTACCTCCAACCGGGGACAGGGAGTGGCTTTCTTT
d_gene: TRBD2; v_gene: TRBV7-2; j_gene: TRBJ2-7; abundance: -; CDR3aa: CASSREGLAGGNEQYF; CDR3nt: TGTGCCAGCAGCAGGGAGGGACTAGCGGGAGGAAACGAGCAGTACTTC
d_gene: TRBD1; v_gene: TRBV5-1; j_gene: TRBJ1-1; abundance: -; CDR3aa: CASSSGQMNTEAFF; CDR3nt: TGCGCCAGCAGCTCGGGACAGATGAACACTGAAGCTTTCTTT
d_gene: TRBD1; v_gene: TRBV27; j_gene: TRBJ1-2; abundance: -; CDR3aa: CASSFQAGTGYGYTF; CDR3nt: TGTGCCAGCAGTTTCCAAGCCGGGACAGGGTATGGCTACACCTTC
d_gene: -; v_gene: TRBV5-1; j_gene: TRBJ2-1; abundance: -; CDR3aa: CASSPSAFSEQFF; CDR3nt: TGCGCCAGCAGCCCATCAGCGTTTAGTGAGCAGTTCTTC
d_gene: -; v_gene: TRBV6-1; j_gene: TRBJ1-3; abundance: -; CDR3aa: CASSDPQVLGNTIYF; CDR3nt: TGTGCCAGCAGTGATCCACAGGTCCTCGGAAACACCATATATTTT
d_gene: -; v_gene: TRBV27; j_gene: TRBJ2-1; abundance: -; CDR3aa: CASSSLGLNYNEQFF; CDR3nt: TGTGCCAGCAGTTCCCTCGGACTCAACTACAATGAGCAGTTCTTC
d_gene: -; v_gene: TRBV6-5; j_gene: TRBJ2-6; abundance: -; CDR3aa: CASSSYLGANVLTF; CDR3nt: TGTGCCAGCAGTTCCTATTTGGGGGCCAACGTCCTGACTTTC
d_gene: TRBD1; v_gene: TRBV3-1/TRBV3-2; j_gene: TRBJ1-6; abundance: few; CDR3aa: CASSQGQGNSPLHF; CDR3nt: TGTGCCAGCAGCCAAGGACAGGGGAATTCACCCCTCCACTTT
d_gene: TRBD1; v_gene: TRBV5-1; j_gene: TRBJ2-3; abundance: -; CDR3aa: CASRLGQSTDTQYF; CDR3nt: TGCGCCAGCAGGCTGGGACAGAGCACAGATACGCAGTATTTT
d_gene: -; v_gene: TRBV7-2; j_gene: TRBJ2-1; abundance: -; CDR3aa: CASSLAVSGTYNEQFF; CDR3nt: TGTGCCAGCAGCTTAGCGGTCTCGGGGACCTACAATGAGCAGTTCTTC
d_gene: TRBD1; v_gene: TRBV2; j_gene: TRBJ2-5; abundance: -; CDR3aa: CASSGQRETQYF; CDR3nt: TGTGCCAGCTCGGGACAGAGAGAGACCCAGTACTTC
d_gene: -; v_gene: TRBV18; j_gene: TRBJ2-7; abundance: -; CDR3aa: CASSPDRYEQYF; CDR3nt: TGTGCCAGCTCACCAGACAGATACGAGCAGTACTTC
d_gene: TRBD2; v_gene: TRBV30; j_gene: TRBJ2-7; abundance: -; CDR3aa: CAWRGRTGLEVEYF; CDR3nt: TGTGCCTGGAGAGGGCGTACGGGACTAGAGGTTGAGTACTTC
d_gene: -; v_gene: TRBV10-3; j_gene: TRBJ1-2; abundance: -; CDR3aa: CAITQGLQQRSYTF; CDR3nt: TGTGCCATCACCCAGGGACTGCAACAACGGAGCTACACCTTC
d_gene: TRBD1; v_gene: TRBV5-5; j_gene: TRBJ2-7; abundance: -; CDR3aa: CASIRGTGSNEQYF; CDR3nt: TGTGCCAGCATCCGAGGGACAGGGAGCAACGAGCAGTACTTC
d_gene: -; v_gene: TRBV18; j_gene: TRBJ1-1; abundance: -; CDR3aa: CASSQLPDGSTEAFF; CDR3nt: TGTGCCAGCTCACAACTACCCGACGGATCCACTGAAGCTTTCTTT
d_gene: -; v_gene: TRBV2; j_gene: TRBJ2-7; abundance: once; CDR3aa: CASRYYTEQYF; CDR3nt: TGTGCCAGCCGCTACTATACGGAGCAGTACTTC
d_gene: -; v_gene: TRBV7-9; j_gene: TRBJ1-1; abundance: -; CDR3aa: CASSLLVGSNTGTEAFF; CDR3nt: TGTGCCAGCAGCTTATTGGTGGGGTCAAATACGGGGACTGAAGCTTTCTTT
d_gene: -; v_gene: TRBV19; j_gene: TRBJ1-5; abundance: -; CDR3aa: CASSIKSNQPQHF; CDR3nt: TGTGCCAGTAGTATTAAAAGCAATCAGCCCCAGCATTTT
d_gene: -; v_gene: TRBV28; j_gene: TRBJ1-2; abundance: -; CDR3aa: CAAWSGYTF; CDR3nt: TGTGCCGCCTGGAGTGGCTACACCTTC
d_gene: -; v_gene: TRBV29-1; j_gene: TRBJ1-1; abundance: -; CDR3aa: CSVARAGTEAFF; CDR3nt: TGCAGCGTAGCTAGGGCGGGCACTGAAGCTTTCTTT
d_gene: -; v_gene: TRBV25-1; j_gene: TRBJ2-7; abundance: -; CDR3aa: CASSAPGSYEQYF; CDR3nt: TGTGCCAGCAGTGCCCCGGGGTCCTACGAGCAGTACTTC
d_gene: -; v_gene: TRBV9; j_gene: TRBJ1-5; abundance: -; CDR3aa: CASSARQGNQPQHF; CDR3nt: TGTGCCAGCAGCGCCCGACAGGGCAATCAGCCCCAGCATTTT